One sample yielded the 26 T cell receptor beta chains listed below, sequenced in a study of shared clonotypes between healthy human individuals. Libraries were prepared by immunoSEQ multiplex PCR; TCRdb keeps only in-frame clonotypes and omits some of them. The table includes approximately 2.5 million clones, 85% to 95% detected once. Sequenced input: naive CD4+ T cells sorted from blood. Subset of the sample: CD45RA+ positively selected. The source is a man aged 18 to 35 in good health.

The V gene is TRBV18, the J gene TRBJ1-1; the D gene is possibly TRBD1 (6 bases). CDR1 KGHSH and CDR2 LQKENI come from the germline V gene. V was shortened by 2 bases and J by 0 bases, with 16 bases between the two germline ends. The CDR3 runs 17 residues. The CDR3 is CASSPMEGGTMNTEAFF. Written as DNA, the CDR3 is TGTGCCAGCTCACCAATGGAGGGGGGAACTATGAACACTGAAGCTTTCTTT.

V usage is TRBV2 and J usage is TRBJ2-7; TRBD2 matches 7 bases. CDR1 is SNHLY, CDR2 FYNNEI, per germline. CDR3 size: 14 residues. V lost 6 bases, J lost 1 base, and 6 bases stayed unmatched. The CDR3: CASRGLSGSYEQYF. CDR3 DNA: TGTGCCAGCAGGGGACTAAGTGGGTCCTACGAGCAGTACTTC.

This clone was counted between two and nine times. The gene calls are TRBV5-6 and TRBJ2-1, with 9 bases fitting TRBD1. The CDR3 covers 15 residues. Unmatched junction bases numbered 1, after V lost 3 bases and J lost 0 bases. Germline V gives CDR1 SGHDT, CDR2 YYEEEE. CDR3 in DNA: TGTGCCAGCAGCTGGGGACAGGGCTCCTACAATGAGCAGTTCTTC. Translating it yields CASSWGQGSYNEQFF.

The V and J genes are TRBV7-8 and TRBJ1-1, with D tentatively TRBD1 (5 bases). Germline assignment: CDR1 SGHVS and CDR2 FQNEAQ. V was clipped by 4 bases and J by 1 base, with 7 bases between them. CDR3 size: 13 residues. The CDR3 coding sequence is TGTGCCAGCAGCTCGAGGGGGAACACTGAAGCTTTCTTT. Its translation is CASSSRGNTEAFF.

Worth noting for this clone: This CDR3 is also generated by other DNA sequences in the sample. The J gene is TRBJ1-1, the V gene TRBV10-1, with D unclear. CDR1 is WNHNN and CDR2 is SYGVQD in the germline V gene (reference sequence). The CDR3 is 14 residues long. Trimming took off 5 bases at V and 1 base at J, with 11 bases between the two ends. The CDR3 reads CASSPGTANTEAFF. The CDR3 nucleotides are TGCGCCAGCAGTCCGGGAACGGCGAACACTGAAGCTTTCTTT.

The chain uses TRBV9 and TRBJ2-2; 12 positions match TRBD1. The V gene end was trimmed by 1 base and the J gene end by 4 bases; junction bases not matched to a gene: 5. In germline, CDR1 is SGDLS, CDR2 YYNGEE. The CDR3 is 17 amino acids. CDR3 in amino acids: CASSVRDRGHSTGELFF. CDR3 in DNA: TGTGCCAGCAGCGTACGGGACAGGGGGCATAGCACCGGGGAGCTGTTTTTT.

This chain links TRBV7-9 with TRBJ1-3; weak D call: TRBD1 (5 bases). Germline V CDR1 and CDR2: SEHNR, FQNEAQ (reference sequence). Trimming left V 6 bases short and J 0 bases short, with 9 bases between. This CDR3 is built from 14 residues. The CDR3 DNA is TGTGCCAGCAGTCAGGGTTTCTCTGGAAACACCATATATTTT. It yields the protein CASSQGFSGNTIYF. Using reference TRBV7-9 and TRBJ1-3 for the parts outside the CDR3, the full variable domain is DTGVSQNPRHKITKRGQNVTFRCDPISEHNRLYWYRQTLGQGPEFLTYFQNEAQLEKSRLLSDRFSAERPKGSFSTLEIQRTEQGDSAMYLCASSQGFSGNTIYFGEGSWLTVV.

This sequence joins TRBV11-1 and TRBJ1-6; 7 positions match TRBD1. V gave up 1 base and J gave up 7 bases; unmatched junction bases: 4. This CDR3 region has 15 residues. In germline, CDR1 is SGHAT, CDR2 FQDESV (reference sequence). In DNA form, the CDR3 reads TGTGCCAGCAGCTTAGAGGACAGGAAGAATTCACCCCTCCACTTT. Translating gives CASSLEDRKNSPLHF.

The V and J genes are TRBV18 and TRBJ1-1; TRBD1 might be the D (5 bases). This CDR3 is built from 13 residues. V dropped 5 bases and J dropped 3 bases, with 10 bases sitting between them. From germline, CDR1 is KGHSH and CDR2 LQKENI. CDR3 protein: CASSTSGYTEAFF. The CDR3 bases are TGTGCCAGCTCAACCTCAGGGTACACTGAAGCTTTCTTT.

This chain connects TRBV6-1 to TRBJ2-7, with 9 nucleotides matching TRBD2. Germline CDR1 and CDR2: MNHNS and SASEGT. This CDR3 has 16 amino acids. After removal of 4 bases from V and 0 bases from J, the junction contained 7 bases not matched to a gene. This CDR3 reads CASSAASGVVSYEQYF. CDR3 coding DNA: TGTGCCAGCAGTGCGGCTAGCGGGGTTGTCTCCTACGAGCAGTACTTC.

The CDR3 loop is CASSITGQGARGSSYNEQFF. The CDR3 nucleotides are TGTGCCAGTAGTATCACCGGACAGGGGGCTCGAGGGAGCTCCTACAATGAGCAGTTCTTC. The chain has TRBV19 and TRBJ2-1; 11 bases agree with TRBD1. CDR3 length: 20 residues. CDR1 LNHDA and CDR2 SQIVND come from the germline V gene (reference sequence). Losses at the gene ends were 3 bases for V and 0 bases for J; bases not matched to a gene: 13.

The rearrangement links TRBV9 to TRBJ2-5, with 8 bases identical to TRBD2. There are 18 residues in the CDR3. Germline assignment: CDR1 SGDLS and CDR2 YYNGEE. V dropped 0 bases and J dropped 2; count of bases not matched to a gene: 12. This CDR3 reads CASSVGSGWGGGQETQYF. CDR3 bases: TGTGCCAGCAGCGTAGGCTCGGGTTGGGGCGGGGGGCAAGAGACCCAGTACTTC.

The chain employs TRBV19 and TRBJ2-1; 7 bases align to TRBD2. Losses at the gene ends were 3 bases for V and 4 bases for J; bases not matched to a gene: 9. The CDR3 spans 16 residues. The germline V gene encodes CDR1 LNHDA and CDR2 SQIVND (reference sequence). The CDR3 DNA follows: TGTGCCAGTAGTATTAACCTAGCGGCCCTTTACAATGAGCAGTTCTTC. This codes for CASSINLAALYNEQFF.

This chain connects TRBV11-2 to TRBJ2-2, with TRBD1 identical over 8 bases. The germline V gene has CDR1 SGHAT and CDR2 FQNNGV. CDR3 size: 15 residues. Trimming at V came to 5 bases and at J to 3 bases, leaving 5 bases not matched to a gene. The CDR3, as DNA: TGTGCCAGCAGCCCCTCGACAGGGGACACCGGGGAGCTGTTTTTT. Translation: CASSPSTGDTGELFF. The variable domain in full, completed from reference TRBV11-2 and TRBJ2-2, reads EAGVAQSPRYKIIEKRQSVAFWCNPISGHATLYWYQQILGQGPKLLIQFQNNGVVDDSQLPKDRFSAERLKGVDSTLKIQPAKLEDSAVYLCASSPSTGDTGELFFGEGSRLTVL.

The chain combines TRBV21-1 with TRBJ2-4; TRBD2, the table's D call, lacks a check against the DNA. TRBV21-1 is tagged as a pseudogene. The CDR3 covers 11 residues. CDR3 in amino acids: CASSKGTVRGF. DNA of the CDR3: TGTGCCAGCAGCAAAGGAACTGTGAGAGGCTTC.

This chain joins TRBV6-1 and TRBJ2-1; the match to TRBD2 covers 8 bases. The CDR3 has 15 residues. V was pared by 6 bases and J by 9 bases, with 13 bases of the junction left unmatched. Germline V gene data show CDR1 as MNHNS and CDR2 as SASEGT. CDR3 sequence reads: CASSDGSGSGVEQFF. The CDR3 nucleotides read TGTGCCAGCAGCGATGGGAGCGGGAGTGGGGTTGAGCAGTTCTTC.

The V and J genes are TRBV6-1 and TRBJ1-5, with D perhaps matching TRBD1 (5 bases). Trimming cost V 8 bases and J 1 base, with 9 bases left between them. The germline V gene has CDR1 MNHNS and CDR2 SASEGT. The CDR3 consists of 13 residues. CDR3 sequence reads: CASVRDSNQPQHF. The CDR3, as DNA: TGTGCCAGCGTTAGGGACAGCAATCAGCCCCAGCATTTT.

The V and J genes are TRBV11-3 and TRBJ2-2; D is ambiguous. The germline V and J ends were trimmed by 8 bases and 7 bases, with 11 bases remaining between them. This CDR3 has 12 amino acids. Germline CDR1 reads SGHNT; CDR2 reads YENEEA. The CDR3: CASGQDGGELFF. CDR3 bases: TGTGCCAGCGGCCAGGACGGCGGGGAGCTGTTTTTT.

Notes on this clone: Different DNA sequences within this sample yield the same CDR3. This rearrangement joins TRBV25-1 to TRBJ2-3; no firm D call. The V gene's germline CDR1 is MGHDK and CDR2 SYGVNS. V lost 4 bases and J 1 base, leaving 6 bases between the germline ends. This CDR3 contains 13 residues. The CDR3 DNA follows: TGTGCCAGCAGTGTGGCAGGCACAGATACGCAGTATTTT. Translation: CASSVAGTDTQYF.

The chain carries TRBV29-1 and TRBJ2-5; D may be TRBD2 (5 bases). V lost 4 bases, J lost 4 bases, and 16 bases lay in between. Germline CDR1 and CDR2: SQVTM and ANQGSEA. This CDR3 is built from 14 residues. CDR3 nucleotides: TGCAGCGTTGGCCCTAGCACACCCTCAGAGACCCAGTACTTC. Protein product: CSVGPSTPSETQYF. The full variable domain, rest sourced from reference TRBV29-1 and TRBJ2-5, is SAVISQKPSRDICQRGTSLTIQCQVDSQVTMMFWYRQQPGQSLTLIATANQGSEATYESGFVIDKFPISRPNLTFSTLTVSNMSPEDSSIYLCSVGPSTPSETQYFGPGTRLLVL.

The chain links TRBV7-3 to TRBJ2-7; D is ambiguous. Germline loops: CDR1 SGHTA, CDR2 FQGTGA. This CDR3 comprises 14 residues. Between the trimmed V and J ends, which lost 3 bases and 1 base, there was a span of 10 bases. This chain's CDR3 is CASSLVQASYEQYF. CDR3 nucleotides: TGTGCCAGCAGCTTGGTTCAGGCGTCCTACGAGCAGTACTTC.

V gene TRBV11-2 combines with J gene TRBJ1-5; tentatively, D is TRBD1 (5 bases). The CDR3 is 12 residues long. Trimming left V 5 bases short and J 11 bases short, with 13 bases between. Germline-derived CDR1 and CDR2 are SGHAT and FQNNGV. Here the CDR3 DNA reads TGTGCCAGCAGCCCGGACACCGGGGCCCAGCATTTT. It yields the protein CASSPDTGAQHF.

V is TRBV10-3 and J is TRBJ2-2; TRBD2 matches 7 bases. Germline V CDR1 and CDR2: ENHRY, SYGVKD. The CDR3 has 14 residues. Losses at the gene ends were 7 bases for V and 1 base for J; bases not matched to a gene: 3. The CDR3 nucleotides read TGTGCCATCACTGGCGGGGGGAACACCGGGGAGCTGTTTTTT. It is translated as CAITGGGNTGELFF.

This sequence joins TRBV5-1 and TRBJ1-2; 7 bases agree with TRBD1. The CDR3 sequence is 15 residues long. Germline CDR1 SGHRS, CDR2 YFSETQ. With V trimmed by 0 bases and J by 4 bases, 6 bases remained unmatched. CDR3 in DNA: TGCGCCAGCAGCTTGGTAGGGACAGCCCTCTATGGCTACACCTTC. It yields the protein CASSLVGTALYGYTF.

The chain uses TRBV5-4 and TRBJ2-3; 8 positions agree with TRBD1. V gave up 3 bases and J gave up 6 bases; unmatched junction bases: 15. Germline CDR1 is SGHNT and CDR2 is YYREEE (reference sequence). CDR3 length: 17 residues. The CDR3 is CASSSPGTGTLGDTQYF. The CDR3 DNA sequence: TGTGCCAGCAGCTCCCCCGGGACAGGCACTTTGGGGGATACGCAGTATTTT.

The chain joins TRBV14 to TRBJ2-7, with D uncertain. Trimming shortened V by 1 base and J by 6 bases, and 10 bases separated the two germline ends. The CDR3 is 13 residues long. Germline lookup yields CDR1 SGHDN and CDR2 FVKESK. CDR3 loop: CASSQGEVGEQYF. DNA of the CDR3: TGTGCCAGCAGCCAAGGAGAGGTCGGCGAGCAGTACTTC.